This record concerns one T cell receptor (beta chain) sequence. Its antigen is currently unknown. The germline gives CDR1 WSHSY, CDR2 SAAADI. Trimming removed 4 bases from V and 0 bases from J, with 10 bases in between. The CDR3 loop spans 15 amino acids. The data were obtained in a study of T cell repertoires in cytomegalovirus infection. TCRdb itself ran the reads through MiXCR, one entry per CDR3 protein. The sample consists of hundreds of thousands of distinct CDR3 sequences, almost 30% of them appearing once. General study points: In two of eight donors, the top clonotype was HLA-C-restricted CMV-specific.

This sequence originates from a human donor in good health (CMV status not recorded). Some clones in this sample may be carry-over from other donors' samples. The sequences come from cultured PBMCs, collected from culture after CMV antigen stimulation. V gene TRBV10-2 combines with J gene TRBJ1-5; D is unclear. The CDR3 reads CASSGADLSNQPQHF. The CDR3 coding sequence is TGCGCCAGCAGTGGGGCAGACCTTAGCAATCAGCCCCAGCATTTT.